This T cell receptor (beta chain) was sequenced for a study of siplizumab effects on memory and regulatory T cells. Study-level findings and limits: The suppressive capacity of proliferating Tregs from siplizumab cultures remained unconfirmed.

The V end was cut by 2 bases, the J end by 2 bases, with 4 bases between. CDR3 length: 14 amino acids. Germline V gene lookup returns CDR1 SNHLY and CDR2 FYNNEI. Repertoires were generated with immunoSEQ multiplex PCR, while TCRdb's copy carries only in-frame clones and drops some. The sample yields about 56,000 clones, just over 95% seen once. A word on this clone: What it binds is not known.

This receptor was identified in a human donor in good health. Sequenced material: naive CD8+ T cells sorted from blood. The V call is TRBV2, the J call TRBJ2-6; D is uncertain. CDR3 sequence (DNA): TGTGCCAGCAGTGAAATGGCTGGGGCCAACGTCCTGACTTTC. Amino acid sequence: CASSEMAGANVLTF.